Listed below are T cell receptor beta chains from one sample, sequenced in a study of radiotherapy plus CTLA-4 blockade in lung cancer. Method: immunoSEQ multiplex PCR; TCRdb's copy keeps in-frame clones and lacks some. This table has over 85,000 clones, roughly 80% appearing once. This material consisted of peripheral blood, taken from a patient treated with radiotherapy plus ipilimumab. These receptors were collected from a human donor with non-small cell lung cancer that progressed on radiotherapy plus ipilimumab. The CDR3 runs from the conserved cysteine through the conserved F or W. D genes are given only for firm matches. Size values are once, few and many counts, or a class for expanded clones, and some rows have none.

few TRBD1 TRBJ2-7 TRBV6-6 TGTGCCAGCAGAATGGACAGGGTGGACGAGCAGTACTTC CASRMDRVDEQYF
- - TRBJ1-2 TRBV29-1 TGCAGCGTTGAAGGGACGGAGGTTTTTAACTATGGCTACACCTTC CSVEGTEVFNYGYTF
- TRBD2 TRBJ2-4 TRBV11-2 TGTGCCAGCAGCTTAGGTGGGACTAGCGGGTCGATAGCCAAAAACATTCAGTACTTC CASSLGGTSGSIAKNIQYF
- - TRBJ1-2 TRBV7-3 TGTGCCAGCAGCTTGTTTGGGACGCGGGAGGGCTACACCTTC CASSLFGTREGYTF
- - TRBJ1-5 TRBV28 TGTGCCAGCAGGGATTACAGGGATCAGCCCCAGCATTTT CASRDYRDQPQHF
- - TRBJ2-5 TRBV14 TGTGCCAGCAGCCGGGGGGCGAGAGAGACCCAGTACTTC CASSRGARETQYF
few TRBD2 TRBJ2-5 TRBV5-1 TGCGCCAGCAGCTTGGATCTAGCGGGAGTCCAAGAGACCCAGTACTTC CASSLDLAGVQETQYF
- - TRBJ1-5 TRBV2 TGTGCCAGCACCGGACCGGCGGACAGCAATCAGCCCCAGCATTTT CASTGPADSNQPQHF
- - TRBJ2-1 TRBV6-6 TGTGCCAGCAGTTACGGTTACAATGAGCAGTTCTTC CASSYGYNEQFF
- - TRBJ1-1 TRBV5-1 TGCGCCAGCAGTCGGACTCCCGGCACTGAAGCTTTCTTT CASSRTPGTEAFF
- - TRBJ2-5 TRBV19 TGTGCCAGTAGTATAGACATGGAGACCCAGTACTTC CASSIDMETQYF
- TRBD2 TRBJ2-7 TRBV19 TGTGCCAGTAGTCCCCGAGGACTAGCGGGACGAGCTACCTACGAGCAGTACTTC CASSPRGLAGRATYEQYF
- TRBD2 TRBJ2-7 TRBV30 TGTGCCTGGAGTCGGTCGCTAGCGGGAGGGGACGAGCAGTACTTC CAWSRSLAGGDEQYF
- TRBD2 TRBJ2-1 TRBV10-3 TGTGCCATCAGCCCACTAGCGGGAGCCAACAATGAGCAGTTCTTC CAISPLAGANNEQFF
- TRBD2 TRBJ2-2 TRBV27 TGTGCCAGCAGTGTAGCGGGATCGAACACCGGGGAGCTGTTTTTT CASSVAGSNTGELFF
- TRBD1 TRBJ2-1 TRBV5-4 TGTGCCAGCAGCTTGAACAGGGGCCAATACAATGAGCAGTTCTTC CASSLNRGQYNEQFF
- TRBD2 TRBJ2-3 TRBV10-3 TGTGCCATTAGCGGGGCTAGCACAGATACGCAGTATTTT CAISGASTDTQYF
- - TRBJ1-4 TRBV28 TGTGCCAGCGGGCGGACCCCTAATGAAAAACTGTTTTTT CASGRTPNEKLFF
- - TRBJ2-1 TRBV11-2 TGTGCCAGCAGCTTAAACGCGATCAACAATGAGCAGTTCTTC CASSLNAINNEQFF
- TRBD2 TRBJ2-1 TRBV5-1 TGCGCCAGCAGCCTCAGACTAGCGGCCTACAATGAGCAGTTCTTC CASSLRLAAYNEQFF